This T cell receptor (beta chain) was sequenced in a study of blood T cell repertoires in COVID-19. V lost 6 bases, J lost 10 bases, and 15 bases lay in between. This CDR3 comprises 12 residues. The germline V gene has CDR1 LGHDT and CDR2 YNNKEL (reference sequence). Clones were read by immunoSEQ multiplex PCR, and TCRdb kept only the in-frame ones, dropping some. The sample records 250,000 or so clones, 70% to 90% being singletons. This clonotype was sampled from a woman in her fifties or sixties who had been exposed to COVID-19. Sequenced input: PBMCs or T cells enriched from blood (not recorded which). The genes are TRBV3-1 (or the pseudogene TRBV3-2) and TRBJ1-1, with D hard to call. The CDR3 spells CASSTLGSGAFF. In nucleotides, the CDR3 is TGTGCCAGCAGTACCTTGGGTTCGGGAGCTTTCTTT.